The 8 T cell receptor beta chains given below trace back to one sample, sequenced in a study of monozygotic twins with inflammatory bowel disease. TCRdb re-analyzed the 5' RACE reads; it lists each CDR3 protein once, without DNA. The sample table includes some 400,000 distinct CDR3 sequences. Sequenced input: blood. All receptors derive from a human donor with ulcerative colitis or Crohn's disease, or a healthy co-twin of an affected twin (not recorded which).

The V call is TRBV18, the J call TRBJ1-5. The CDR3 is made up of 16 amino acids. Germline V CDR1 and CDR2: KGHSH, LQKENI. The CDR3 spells CASSLVSPNSNQPQHF.

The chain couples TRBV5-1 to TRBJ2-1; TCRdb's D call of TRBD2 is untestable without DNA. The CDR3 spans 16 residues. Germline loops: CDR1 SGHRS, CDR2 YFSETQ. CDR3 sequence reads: CASSFTSGGVGNEQFF.

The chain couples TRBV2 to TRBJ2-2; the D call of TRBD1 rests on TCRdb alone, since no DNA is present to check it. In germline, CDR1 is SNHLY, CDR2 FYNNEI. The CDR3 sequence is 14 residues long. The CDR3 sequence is CASLPRENTGELFF.

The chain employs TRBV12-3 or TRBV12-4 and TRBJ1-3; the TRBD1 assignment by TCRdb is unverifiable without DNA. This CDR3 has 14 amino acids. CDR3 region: CASSLGASGNTIYF.

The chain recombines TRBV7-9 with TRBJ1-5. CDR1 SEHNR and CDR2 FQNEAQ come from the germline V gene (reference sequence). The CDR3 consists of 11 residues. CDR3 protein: CASSFGEIQHF.

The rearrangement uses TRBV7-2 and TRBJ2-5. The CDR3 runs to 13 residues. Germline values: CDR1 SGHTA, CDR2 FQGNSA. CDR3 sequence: CASSPERRETQYF.

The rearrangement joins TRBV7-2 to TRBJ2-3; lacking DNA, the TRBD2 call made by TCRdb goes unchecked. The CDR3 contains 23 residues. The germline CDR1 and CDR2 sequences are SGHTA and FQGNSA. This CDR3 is CASSLLTRGGNRRGGPNTDTQYF.

This CDR3 is CASSPPGRETQYF. The rearrangement uses TRBV18 and TRBJ2-5. The length of the CDR3 is 13 residues. Germline assignment: CDR1 KGHSH and CDR2 LQKENI.